Listed here are 23 T cell receptor beta chains from one sample, sequenced in a study of CD8 T cells in ankylosing spondylitis. Using its own MiXCR run on the 5' RACE reads, TCRdb lists one record per CDR3 protein. This sample yields about 220,000 distinct CDR3 sequences, of which roughly 26% are seen a single time; just over 6.5% belongs to the top ten. Sequences were obtained from blood, either unsorted or a sorted T cell fraction (not recorded which). Source of these receptors: a male donor with ankylosing spondylitis or in good health (not recorded which).

In this sample, this clonotype turned up a few times. The chain joins TRBV18 to TRBJ2-7, with 8 bases fitting TRBD1. The length of the CDR3 is 15 residues. Germline lookup yields CDR1 KGHSH and CDR2 LQKENI. The V gene end was trimmed by 3 bases and the J gene end by 3 bases; junction bases not matched to a gene: 7. For the CDR3, the DNA is TGTGCCAGCTCACCTAAACAGGGGGAGATCTACGAGCAGTACTTC. Its protein is CASSPKQGEIYEQYF.

The table lists this clonotype with a few counts. The rearrangement joins TRBV20-1 to TRBJ2-2, with a possible D match to TRBD2 (6 bases). Germline CDR1 and CDR2: DFQATT and SNEGSKA (reference sequence). The CDR3 covers 12 residues. V dropped 1 base and J dropped 15 bases, with 15 bases sitting between them. CDR3 bases: TGCAGTGCTAGAGTGGGGACTTCGGGGGTGTTTTTT. Encoded protein: CSARVGTSGVFF.

This clonotype was recorded only once. The J gene is TRBJ2-3, the V gene TRBV6-1, with 7 bases matching TRBD2. The ends lost 5 bases at V and 9 bases at J; junction bases unmatched: 8. The CDR3 totals 13 residues. The V gene's germline CDR1 is MNHNS and CDR2 SASEGT. As DNA, the CDR3 is TGTGCCAGCAGTCAACACGGACTAGGCACGCAGTATTTT. This translates into CASSQHGLGTQYF.

In its sample, this clonotype was seen a few times. The gene calls are TRBV20-1 and TRBJ2-2; 10 bases are shared with TRBD2. Germline CDR1 is DFQATT and CDR2 is SNEGSKA (reference sequence). The trim removed 1 base at V and 5 bases at J, leaving 4 bases unmatched. There are 15 residues in the CDR3. CDR3 loop: CSARGLAGETGELFF. CDR3 DNA: TGCAGTGCTAGAGGTCTAGCGGGAGAGACCGGGGAGCTGTTTTTT.

V gene TRBV29-1 combines with J gene TRBJ2-5; 8 nucleotides match TRBD1. There are 12 residues in the CDR3. The J segment lost 5 bases and the V segment lost 6 bases, leaving 5 bases of the junction unmatched. From germline, CDR1 is SQVTM and CDR2 ANQGSEA. CDR3 DNA: TGCAGCGTGGACAGGGTAGGGGAGACCCAGTACTTC. Protein product: CSVDRVGETQYF. The full variable domain, in which reference TRBV29-1 and TRBJ2-5 provide the parts outside the CDR3, is SAVISQKPSRDICQRGTSLTIQCQVDSQVTMMFWYRQQPGQSLTLIATANQGSEATYESGFVIDKFPISRPNLTFSTLTVSNMSPEDSSIYLCSVDRVGETQYFGPGTRLLVL.

The chain carries TRBV6-1 and TRBJ2-7; 9 bases agree with TRBD2. CDR3 size: 14 residues. V shed 8 bases, J shed 5 bases, and the junction held 10 bases outside the gene matches. Germline V gene data show CDR1 as MNHNS and CDR2 as SASEGT. In nucleotides, the CDR3 is TGTGCCAGCTCACGGCTAGCGGGACGGGACGAGCAGTACTTC. It codes for CASSRLAGRDEQYF.

This clonotype was found many times. The chain has TRBV25-1 and TRBJ1-2, with TRBD1 matching over 7 bases. Germline V gene lookup returns CDR1 MGHDK and CDR2 SYGVNS. This CDR3 has 14 residues. Unmatched junction bases numbered 6, after V lost 4 bases and J lost 4 bases. CDR3: CASSGTGVSYGYTF. CDR3 bases: TGTGCCAGCAGTGGTACAGGGGTCAGCTATGGCTACACCTTC.

This clonotype was observed many times. The chain joins TRBV20-1 to TRBJ2-1, with 8 nucleotides matching TRBD2. CDR3 length: 17 residues. The trim removed 0 bases at V and 8 bases at J, leaving 15 bases unmatched. CDR1 DFQATT and CDR2 SNEGSKA come from the germline V gene (reference sequence). The CDR3 region is CSARDKVAGSATYEQFF. DNA for the CDR3: TGCAGTGCTAGAGATAAAGTAGCGGGATCTGCTACGTATGAGCAGTTCTTC.

This clonotype was picked up a small number of times. V gene TRBV12-3 or TRBV12-4 combines with J gene TRBJ1-1; D unresolved. The V end lost 3 bases, the J end lost 1 base, and 9 bases lay between the germline ends. The CDR3 is made up of 14 amino acids. CDR3 residues: CASSFSGKNTEAFF. The CDR3 bases are TGTGCCAGCAGTTTCTCCGGCAAGAACACTGAAGCTTTCTTT.

This clonotype has ten or more counts. The chain links TRBV5-6 to TRBJ2-2; a weak D match, TRBD1 (6 bases). This CDR3 comprises 15 residues. Trimming removed 2 bases at V and 0 bases at J, with 8 bases between. CDR1 SGHDT and CDR2 YYEEEE come from the germline V gene. The CDR3 coding sequence is TGTGCCAGCAGCTTCCAGGGGACGAACACCGGGGAGCTGTTTTTT. Amino acid sequence: CASSFQGTNTGELFF.

This clonotype was seen ten or more times. V is TRBV12-3 or TRBV12-4 and J is TRBJ2-1; a possible D gene is TRBD2 (6 bases). Trimming left V 1 base short and J 7 bases short, with 20 bases between. The CDR3 is 17 amino acids. CDR3 nucleotides: TGTGCCAGCAGTTTAGTGGGTGGGACGGGGGTTAAGAATGAGCAGTTCTTC. This codes for CASSLVGGTGVKNEQFF.

V usage is TRBV20-1 and J usage is TRBJ2-1; possible D gene TRBD2, 5 bases. From germline, CDR1 is DFQATT and CDR2 SNEGSKA (reference sequence). This CDR3 spans 16 amino acids. Trimming left V 0 bases short and J 0 bases short, with 12 bases between. The CDR3 nucleotides are TGCAGTGCTAGAGACGGACGGGGAAGCTCCTACAATGAGCAGTTCTTC. Its protein is CSARDGRGSSYNEQFF.

This clonotype was recorded a few times. The V and J genes are TRBV20-1 and TRBJ1-4; D uncertain. The CDR3 is made up of 13 amino acids. Germline CDR1 and CDR2: DFQATT and SNEGSKA (reference sequence). V lost 3 bases to trimming and J lost 11 bases, with 16 bases between them. In DNA form, the CDR3 reads TGCAGTGCTAGCGCCCCGAGTGTGGAGAAACTGTTTTTT. Protein sequence: CSASAPSVEKLFF.

This clonotype showed up many times. This CDR3 is CSARPALAGSFYEQYF. CDR3 DNA sequence: TGCAGTGCTAGACCTGCCCTAGCGGGCTCCTTCTACGAGCAGTACTTC. This chain connects TRBV20-1 to TRBJ2-7, with 8 bases lining up with TRBD2. Looked up from germline, CDR1 is DFQATT and CDR2 is SNEGSKA (reference sequence). The trim removed 2 bases at V and 3 bases at J, leaving 12 bases unmatched. The CDR3 runs to 16 residues.

This clonotype was seen at least ten times. This chain uses TRBV3-1 with TRBJ2-2; D is perhaps TRBD2 (5 bases). The CDR3 has 17 amino acids. Looked up from germline, CDR1 is LGHDT and CDR2 is YNNKEL (reference sequence). V lost 1 base and J lost 1, with 13 bases in between. The CDR3: CASSQGSGLLNTGELFF. For the CDR3, the DNA is TGTGCCAGCAGCCAAGGAAGCGGTTTATTGAACACCGGGGAGCTGTTTTTT.

The chain recombines TRBV4-3 with TRBJ2-2; a weak D match, TRBD2 (5 bases). This CDR3 comprises 15 residues. Germline V lookup: CDR1 LGHNA, CDR2 YSLEER. The V and J ends lost 1 base and 5 bases respectively, with 11 bases between them. The chain's CDR3 is CASSQVVGGTGELFF. CDR3 in DNA: TGCGCCAGCAGCCAAGTAGTAGGAGGTACCGGGGAGCTGTTTTTT.

The chain employs TRBV10-1 and TRBJ2-1, with TRBD2 matching 8 bases. The CDR3 spans 14 residues. CDR1 and CDR2 (germline): WNHNN, SYGVQD (reference sequence). Trimming removed 2 bases from V and 10 bases from J; junction bases left unmatched: 7. The CDR3 DNA sequence: TGCGCCAGCAGTGAGGCGGTACGGGAGGGGGAGCAGTTCTTC. Protein: CASSEAVREGEQFF.

This clonotype was counted many times. CDR3 sequence reads: CSVGTSGRLGEQYF. The CDR3 nucleotides are TGCAGCGTTGGCACTAGCGGGAGGTTGGGGGAGCAGTACTTC. The chain couples TRBV29-1 to TRBJ2-7, with 12 bases lining up with TRBD2. The CDR3 is 14 amino acids. Germline V gene sequence: CDR1 SQVTM, CDR2 ANQGSEA. V shed 4 bases and J 7 bases; nucleotides not matched to a gene: 8.

This clonotype was observed at least ten times. This chain uses TRBV27 with TRBJ1-1; TRBD1 aligns across 8 bases. Germline values: CDR1 MNHEY, CDR2 SMNVEV (reference sequence). The trim removed 3 bases at V and 2 bases at J, leaving 5 bases unmatched. This CDR3 contains 15 residues. The CDR3 loop reads CASSLFRGHNTEAFF. Written as DNA, the CDR3 is TGTGCCAGCAGTTTGTTCAGGGGGCATAACACTGAAGCTTTCTTT.

This clonotype was observed at least ten times. This chain connects TRBV20-1 to TRBJ2-5; 8 bases map to TRBD2. This CDR3 spans 14 amino acids. Looked up from germline, CDR1 is DFQATT and CDR2 is SNEGSKA (reference sequence). The V and J ends lost 7 bases and 2 bases, in that order; junction bases with no gene match: 9. CDR3 in DNA: TGCAGTGGGGGAGGGGGACTAGGGCAAGAGACCCAGTACTTC. This sequence encodes CSGGGGLGQETQYF.

This clonotype was found many times. J is TRBJ2-1 and V is TRBV5-5, with 7 bases identical to TRBD2. The junction had 8 bases not matched to a gene; V was cut back by 4 bases and J by 1 base. The CDR3 extends over 16 amino acids. Germline V gene lookup returns CDR1 SGHKS and CDR2 YYEKEE (reference sequence). CDR3 residues: CASSTLAGRSYNEQFF. CDR3 DNA: TGTGCCAGCAGCACCCTAGCCGGGAGGTCCTACAATGAGCAGTTCTTC. Combining the CDR3 with reference TRBV5-5 and TRBJ2-1 gives the whole variable domain DAGVTQSPTHLIKTRGQQVTLRCSPISGHKSVSWYQQVLGQGPQFIFQYYEKEERGRGNFPDRFSARQFPNYSSELNVNALLLGDSALYLCASSTLAGRSYNEQFFGPGTRLTVL.

The chain recombines TRBV29-1 with TRBJ1-1; no clear D gene. The germline CDR1 and CDR2 sequences are SQVTM and ANQGSEA. The ends were cut back, 7 bases at V and 2 bases at J, with 17 bases in the middle. The CDR3 covers 14 residues. CDR3 nucleotide sequence: TGCAGCGCCCGGGCCACCTTGGGCAACACTGAAGCTTTCTTT. Its translation: CSARATLGNTEAFF.

This clonotype has ten or more counts. The chain employs TRBV6-2 or TRBV6-3 and TRBJ2-7; D uncertain. Germline CDR1 and CDR2: MNHEY and SVGEGT. V was shortened by 7 bases and J by 5 bases, with 21 bases between the two germline ends. The CDR3 is made up of 15 amino acids. CDR3 DNA sequence: TGTGCCAGCACCTCGCCATCCCGACGGCGCGACGAGCAGTACTTC. Translating it yields CASTSPSRRRDEQYF.